One sample yielded the 10 T cell receptor beta chains listed below, sequenced in a study of T cell responses to AZD1222 COVID-19 vaccine. Profiling relied on immunoSEQ multiplex PCR, and the TCRdb table lists in-frame clones only, not all of them. The repertoire holds some 94,000 clones, roughly nine tenths seen once, with 5.3% in the top ten. Sequencing used peripheral blood, obtained 28 days after the second AZD1222 dose. The receptor source for this set is an adult who received the AZD1222 COVID-19 vaccine.

The chain carries TRBV7-6 and TRBJ2-5; 11 bases match TRBD2. The junction had 9 bases not matched to a gene; V was cut back by 5 bases and J by 4 bases. The CDR3 has 16 amino acids. Germline CDR1 reads SGHVS; CDR2 reads FNYEAQ. This CDR3 reads CASSSSGGGHGETQYF. The CDR3 DNA follows: TGTGCCAGCAGCAGTAGCGGGGGGGGCCATGGAGAGACCCAGTACTTC.

This clone was observed once. The chain employs TRBV6-1 and TRBJ1-6; no firm D call. The CDR3 length is 14 residues. Per germline, CDR1 MNHNS and CDR2 SASEGT. Trimming stripped 3 bases from V and 8 bases from J, with 11 bases between. CDR3 nucleotide sequence: TGTGCCAGCAGTGACCGGGCCCGGGATTCACCCCTCCACTTT. Residues: CASSDRARDSPLHF.

The rearrangement links TRBV6-1 to TRBJ2-4; D call uncertain. Trimming shortened V by 0 bases and J by 0 bases, and 12 bases separated the two germline ends. Germline CDR1 is MNHNS and CDR2 is SASEGT. The CDR3 is 17 amino acids. Here the CDR3 DNA reads TGTGCCAGCAGTGAAGCCACAGCTCAGCTAGCCAAAAACATTCAGTACTTC. Its translation: CASSEATAQLAKNIQYF.

The chain recombines TRBV23-1 with TRBJ2-7, with TRBD2 as a possible D gene (6 bases). Being an ORF, TRBV23-1 has a function that is uncertain. There are 15 residues in the CDR3. Trimming removed 1 base at V and 0 bases at J, with 10 bases between. The CDR3 is CASSQWREPSYEQYF. CDR3 nucleotides: TGCGCCAGCAGTCAATGGAGGGAACCCTCCTACGAGCAGTACTTC.

This clone was recorded once. The chain combines TRBV19 with TRBJ2-7, with TRBD2 matching over 9 bases. CDR3 length equals 13 residues. CDR1 is LNHDA, CDR2 SQIVND, per germline (reference sequence). J was trimmed by 9 bases and V by 3 bases; bases with no gene match: 6. DNA of the CDR3: TGTGCCAGTAGTATGGCTAGCGGGGAAAGGCAGTACGTC. It codes for CASSMASGERQYV.

As concerns this clone: One end of the junction does not line up with germline, which may come from a read error. The chain carries TRBV4-1 and TRBJ1-5; D call uncertain. The CDR3 spans 14 residues. CDR1 MGHRA and CDR2 YSYEKL come from the germline V gene. The CDR3 loop is CASTQPGVNQPQHF. The CDR3 DNA is TGCGCCAGCACCCAACCGGGAGTAAATCAGCCCCAGCATTTT.

The chain has TRBV19 and TRBJ1-4; D gene ambiguous. V was clipped by 6 bases and J by 6 bases, with 17 bases between them. Germline CDR1 reads LNHDA; CDR2 reads SQIVND (reference sequence). This CDR3 comprises 15 residues. DNA for the CDR3: TGTGCCAGTAGGGAGAGGGTCAGGAGTTATGAAAAACTGTTTTTT. The encoded protein is CASRERVRSYEKLFF.

The chain couples TRBV5-6 to TRBJ2-3, with 7 bases lining up with TRBD2. Germline CDR1 SGHDT, CDR2 YYEEEE. This CDR3 has 15 residues. J lost 0 bases, V lost 1 base, and 2 bases had no gene match. The CDR3 nucleotides are TGTGCCAGCAGCTTGTCAGCGGGGAGCACAGATACGCAGTATTTT. Its translation is CASSLSAGSTDTQYF.

The J gene is TRBJ2-5, the V gene TRBV7-9, with D unresolved. Germline CDR1 is SEHNR and CDR2 is FQNEAQ (reference sequence). V was clipped by 1 base and J by 6 bases, with 6 bases between them. CDR3 size: 12 residues. CDR3 sequence (DNA): TGTGCCAGCAGCTTAGGTTATCAGACCCAGTACTTC. Encoded protein: CASSLGYQTQYF.

The chain couples TRBV7-6 to TRBJ2-3; 8 bases line up with TRBD2. The J segment lost 0 bases and the V segment lost 3 bases, leaving 2 bases of the junction unmatched. CDR3 length equals 15 residues. Germline V lookup: CDR1 SGHVS, CDR2 FNYEAQ. The CDR3 DNA follows: TGTGCCAGCAGCTTTCCGGGGGGGAGCACAGATACGCAGTATTTT. This encodes CASSFPGGSTDTQYF.